Below, 21 T cell receptor beta chains from the same sample are listed, as sequenced in a study of T cell changes during pregnancy in multiple sclerosis. Produced via immunoSEQ multiplex PCR; TCRdb's table is partial and in-frame only. Among 75,000 to 95,000 clones listed, around 90% were seen once. The sample was peripheral blood, taken in the first trimester of pregnancy. Receptors originate from a female donor with multiple sclerosis, enrolled in a pregnancy study.

The genes are TRBV7-9 and TRBJ2-5, with TRBD1 matching over 9 bases. V dropped 1 base and J dropped 4; count of bases not matched to a gene: 13. Germline V lookup: CDR1 SEHNR, CDR2 FQNEAQ (reference sequence). This CDR3 has 18 residues. The CDR3 is CASSLGTGAIRPRETQYF. The CDR3 DNA reads TGTGCCAGCAGCTTAGGGACAGGGGCGATTCGTCCACGAGAGACCCAGTACTTC.

This chain uses TRBV9 with TRBJ2-3, with D tentatively TRBD2 (7 bases). The CDR3 loop spans 15 amino acids. The germline CDR1 and CDR2 sequences are SGDLS and YYNGEE. V was clipped by 1 base and J by 1 base, with 10 bases between them. The CDR3, as DNA: TGTGCCAGCAGCGTATCCGGGGGGCGCACAGATACGCAGTATTTT. This translates into CASSVSGGRTDTQYF.

This rearrangement joins TRBV5-1 to TRBJ2-7; D is possibly TRBD2 (6 bases). The ends were cut back, 4 bases at V and 1 base at J, with 12 bases in the middle. CDR3 length: 14 amino acids. CDR1 is SGHRS and CDR2 is YFSETQ in the germline V gene. CDR3 amino acids: CASSDGGASYEQYF. CDR3 bases: TGCGCCAGCAGCGACGGAGGGGCTTCCTACGAGCAGTACTTC.

This clone was recorded only once. This rearrangement joins TRBV15 to TRBJ1-5, with 9 positions matching TRBD1. Germline values: CDR1 LNHNV, CDR2 YYDKDF (reference sequence). V shed 5 bases and J 0 bases; nucleotides not matched to a gene: 17. This CDR3 comprises 20 residues. CDR3 in amino acids: CATSSGTGFGLPLSNQPQHF. CDR3 in DNA: TGTGCCACCAGCTCCGGGACAGGGTTCGGGCTCCCCCTTAGCAATCAGCCCCAGCATTTT.

J is TRBJ2-5 and V is TRBV7-8; perhaps TRBD1 as D (6 bases). With 4 bases removed from V and 0 bases from J, the gap between germline ends came to 12 bases. Germline V gene lookup returns CDR1 SGHVS and CDR2 FQNEAQ. The CDR3 sequence is 15 residues long. CDR3 in amino acids: CASSWAGDNQETQYF. In DNA form, the CDR3 reads TGTGCCAGCAGCTGGGCAGGGGACAACCAAGAGACCCAGTACTTC.

The chain couples TRBV28 to TRBJ1-2; D gene uncertain. CDR1 is MDHEN, CDR2 SYDVKM, per germline. V was clipped by 3 bases and J by 2 bases, with 10 bases between them. There are 14 residues in the CDR3. This CDR3 is CASSLSGFNYGYTF. CDR3 sequence (DNA): TGTGCCAGCAGTTTGTCCGGTTTCAACTATGGCTACACCTTC.

This chain links TRBV5-4 with TRBJ2-6; 7 bases agree with TRBD2. The V gene end was trimmed by 3 bases and the J gene end by 1 base; junction bases not matched to a gene: 4. The CDR3 has 16 residues. Germline V gene data show CDR1 as SGHNT and CDR2 as YYREEE (reference sequence). Written as DNA, the CDR3 is TGTGCCAGCAGCTCGGACGGGGGGTCTGGGGCCAACGTCCTGACTTTC. Translation: CASSSDGGSGANVLTF.

The rearrangement joins TRBV28 to TRBJ2-1; 8 nucleotides align to TRBD2. V shed 5 bases, J shed 1 base, and the junction held 10 bases outside the gene matches. CDR3 length: 17 amino acids. CDR1 and CDR2 from the germline V gene are MDHEN and SYDVKM. The CDR3 DNA follows: TGTGCCAGCAGTCGGACCAGAGCGGGGGTGTCCTACAATGAGCAGTTCTTC. Its protein product is CASSRTRAGVSYNEQFF.

This clone was seen only a few times. The J gene is TRBJ1-5, the V gene TRBV30, with a tentative D call TRBD1 (6 bases). Germline CDR1 is GTSNPN and CDR2 is SVGIG (reference sequence). V was shortened by 1 base and J by 6 bases, with 13 bases between the two germline ends. There are 14 residues in the CDR3. In DNA form, the CDR3 reads TGTGCCTGGAGTGAAGGTCAGGGGTGTCAGCCCCAGCATTTT. Translation: CAWSEGQGCQPQHF.

The chain employs TRBV6-1 and TRBJ1-3; TRBD1 matches 11 bases. CDR1 is MNHNS, CDR2 SASEGT, per germline. This CDR3 has 15 amino acids. Unmatched junction bases numbered 9, after V lost 6 bases and J lost 8 bases. DNA of the CDR3: TGTGCCAGCAGGGGGGACAGGGGGATGTTGGACACCATATATTTT. It encodes CASRGDRGMLDTIYF.

As regards this clone: The same CDR3 also results from other DNA sequences found in this sample. The CDR3 sequence: CASSISGGTYEQYF. CDR3 sequence (DNA): TGTGCCAGTAGTATATCAGGGGGCACCTACGAGCAGTACTTC. The chain recombines TRBV19 with TRBJ2-7, with 8 nucleotides matching TRBD1. J was trimmed by 2 bases and V by 2 bases; bases with no gene match: 2. The CDR3 extends over 14 amino acids. Per the germline V gene, CDR1 is LNHDA and CDR2 is SQIVND (reference sequence).

V gene TRBV4-1 combines with J gene TRBJ2-4; 7 nucleotides align to TRBD2. The germline V gene encodes CDR1 MGHRA and CDR2 YSYEKL. V gave up 5 bases and J gave up 3 bases; unmatched junction bases: 13. The CDR3 is 17 amino acids. The CDR3 region has the DNA TGCGCCAGCAGCACCCGCGGGCTAGCGGACTTCAAAAACATTCAGTACTTC. It yields the protein CASSTRGLADFKNIQYF.

The count of this clone is one. J is TRBJ2-3 and V is TRBV6-5, with D unclear. Between the trimmed V and J ends, which lost 4 bases and 2 bases, there was a span of 4 bases. The CDR3 loop spans 12 amino acids. CDR1 and CDR2 (germline): MNHEY, SVGAGI. CDR3 in amino acids: CASSSSTDTQYF. The CDR3 DNA follows: TGTGCCAGCAGTTCTTCCACAGATACGCAGTATTTT.

V usage is TRBV7-7 and J usage is TRBJ2-1; a weak D match, TRBD2 (5 bases). The length of the CDR3 is 14 residues. Deletions cut 5 bases from V and 10 bases from J, with 18 bases between. Germline lookup yields CDR1 SSHAT and CDR2 FNYEAQ (reference sequence). The CDR3 nucleotides are TGTGCCAGCAGCCCGAGGAGCGGCTGGCACGAGCAGTTCTTC. This encodes CASSPRSGWHEQFF.

J is TRBJ2-1 and V is TRBV5-6, with D hard to call. The CDR3 spans 14 residues. The germline V gene has CDR1 SGHDT and CDR2 YYEEEE. Trimming cost V 5 bases and J 0 bases, with 9 bases left between them. CDR3 protein: CASSGQSSYNEQFF. The CDR3, as DNA: TGTGCCAGCAGTGGGCAGAGCTCCTACAATGAGCAGTTCTTC.

The rearrangement uses TRBV19 and TRBJ1-1; D perhaps matches TRBD1 (5 bases). This CDR3 comprises 13 residues. Germline V gene data show CDR1 as LNHDA and CDR2 as SQIVND (reference sequence). V shed 7 bases and J shed 0 bases, with 9 bases lying between them. This CDR3 is CASMGGVNTEAFF. CDR3 DNA sequence: TGTGCCAGTATGGGGGGGGTGAACACTGAAGCTTTCTTT.

The J gene is TRBJ2-7, the V gene TRBV6-1, with 7 positions matching TRBD1. CDR1 MNHNS and CDR2 SASEGT come from the germline V gene. V lost 1 base, J lost 4 bases, and 7 bases stayed unmatched. The CDR3 has 15 residues. The CDR3 DNA follows: TGTGCCAGCAGTGAAGTGGCAGGGGGTTGGTACGAGCAGTACTTC. Its protein is CASSEVAGGWYEQYF.

V gene TRBV28 combines with J gene TRBJ1-1, with D tentatively TRBD1 (5 bases). V was shortened by 9 bases and J by 0 bases, with 17 bases between the two germline ends. The length of the CDR3 is 15 residues. Germline assignment: CDR1 MDHEN and CDR2 SYDVKM. The CDR3 here is CARGAEQLLNTEAFF. DNA for the CDR3: TGTGCCAGAGGGGCAGAACAACTATTGAACACTGAAGCTTTCTTT.

The V and J genes are TRBV5-1 and TRBJ1-5, with D possibly TRBD1 on 6 matching bases. Deletions cut 1 base from V and 6 bases from J, with 11 bases between. CDR3 size: 14 residues. Germline CDR1 is SGHRS and CDR2 is YFSETQ. CDR3 DNA sequence: TGCGCCAGCAGCTTGTACCAGGGGACTCAGCCCCAGCATTTT. As protein: CASSLYQGTQPQHF.

The chain is built from TRBV27 and TRBJ2-7; no clear D gene. CDR1 MNHEY and CDR2 SMNVEV come from the germline V gene (reference sequence). CDR3 length: 11 amino acids. V dropped 4 bases and J dropped 5 bases, with 6 bases sitting between them. Here the CDR3 reads CASSSSDEQYF. CDR3 DNA: TGTGCCAGCAGTTCCTCGGACGAGCAGTACTTC.

CDR3 nucleotides: TGTGCCAGCAGTCGACAGAGCTCCTACGAGCAGTACTTC. As protein: CASSRQSSYEQYF. The V gene is TRBV6-6, the J gene TRBJ2-7, with D possibly TRBD1 on 5 matching bases. There are 13 residues in the CDR3. V was pared by 5 bases and J by 0 bases, with 8 bases between. CDR1 MNHNY and CDR2 SVGAGI come from the germline V gene (reference sequence).